This record concerns one T cell receptor (beta chain) sequence. The data were obtained in a study of T cell responses to AZD1222 COVID-19 vaccine. Germline values: CDR1 DFQATT, CDR2 SNEGSKA (reference sequence). The CDR3 consists of 14 residues. J was trimmed by 1 base and V by 3 bases; bases with no gene match: 4. Method: immunoSEQ multiplex PCR; TCRdb's copy keeps in-frame clones and lacks some. This table has over 100,000 clones, roughly nine tenths appearing once. Sequenced material: peripheral blood, taken on day 0 of AZD1222 vaccination. This rearrangement joins TRBV20-1 to TRBJ2-7, with 9 bases that match TRBD1. The source of this sequence is an adult in good health. Here the CDR3 reads CSASLTGGSYEQYF. The CDR3 DNA follows: TGCAGTGCTAGTTTGACAGGGGGTTCCTACGAGCAGTACTTC.